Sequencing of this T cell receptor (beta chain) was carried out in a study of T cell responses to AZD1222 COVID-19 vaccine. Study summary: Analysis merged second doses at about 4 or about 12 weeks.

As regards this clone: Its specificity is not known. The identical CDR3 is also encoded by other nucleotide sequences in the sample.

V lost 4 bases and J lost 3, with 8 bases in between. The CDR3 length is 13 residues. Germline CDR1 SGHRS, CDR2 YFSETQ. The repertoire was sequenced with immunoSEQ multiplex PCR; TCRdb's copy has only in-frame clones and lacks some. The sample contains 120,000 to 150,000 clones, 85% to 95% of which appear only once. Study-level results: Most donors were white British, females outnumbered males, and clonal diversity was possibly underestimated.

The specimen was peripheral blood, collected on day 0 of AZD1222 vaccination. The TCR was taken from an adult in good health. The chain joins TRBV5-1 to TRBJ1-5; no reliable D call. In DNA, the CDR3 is TGCGCCAGCAGCCCTGGTCCCAATCAGCCCCAGCATTTT. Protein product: CASSPGPNQPQHF.